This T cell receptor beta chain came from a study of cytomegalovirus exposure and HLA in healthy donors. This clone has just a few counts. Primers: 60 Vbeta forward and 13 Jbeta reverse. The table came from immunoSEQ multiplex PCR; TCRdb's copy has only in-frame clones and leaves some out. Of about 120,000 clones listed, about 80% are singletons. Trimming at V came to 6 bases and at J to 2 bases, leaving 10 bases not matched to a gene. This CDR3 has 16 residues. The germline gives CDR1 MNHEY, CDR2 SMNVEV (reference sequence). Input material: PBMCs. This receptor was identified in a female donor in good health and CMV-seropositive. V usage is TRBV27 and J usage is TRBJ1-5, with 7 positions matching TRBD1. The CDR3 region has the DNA TGTGCCAGCAGCACGCACAGGGGAGAGCGCAATCAGCCCCAGCATTTT. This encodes CASSTHRGERNQPQHF.